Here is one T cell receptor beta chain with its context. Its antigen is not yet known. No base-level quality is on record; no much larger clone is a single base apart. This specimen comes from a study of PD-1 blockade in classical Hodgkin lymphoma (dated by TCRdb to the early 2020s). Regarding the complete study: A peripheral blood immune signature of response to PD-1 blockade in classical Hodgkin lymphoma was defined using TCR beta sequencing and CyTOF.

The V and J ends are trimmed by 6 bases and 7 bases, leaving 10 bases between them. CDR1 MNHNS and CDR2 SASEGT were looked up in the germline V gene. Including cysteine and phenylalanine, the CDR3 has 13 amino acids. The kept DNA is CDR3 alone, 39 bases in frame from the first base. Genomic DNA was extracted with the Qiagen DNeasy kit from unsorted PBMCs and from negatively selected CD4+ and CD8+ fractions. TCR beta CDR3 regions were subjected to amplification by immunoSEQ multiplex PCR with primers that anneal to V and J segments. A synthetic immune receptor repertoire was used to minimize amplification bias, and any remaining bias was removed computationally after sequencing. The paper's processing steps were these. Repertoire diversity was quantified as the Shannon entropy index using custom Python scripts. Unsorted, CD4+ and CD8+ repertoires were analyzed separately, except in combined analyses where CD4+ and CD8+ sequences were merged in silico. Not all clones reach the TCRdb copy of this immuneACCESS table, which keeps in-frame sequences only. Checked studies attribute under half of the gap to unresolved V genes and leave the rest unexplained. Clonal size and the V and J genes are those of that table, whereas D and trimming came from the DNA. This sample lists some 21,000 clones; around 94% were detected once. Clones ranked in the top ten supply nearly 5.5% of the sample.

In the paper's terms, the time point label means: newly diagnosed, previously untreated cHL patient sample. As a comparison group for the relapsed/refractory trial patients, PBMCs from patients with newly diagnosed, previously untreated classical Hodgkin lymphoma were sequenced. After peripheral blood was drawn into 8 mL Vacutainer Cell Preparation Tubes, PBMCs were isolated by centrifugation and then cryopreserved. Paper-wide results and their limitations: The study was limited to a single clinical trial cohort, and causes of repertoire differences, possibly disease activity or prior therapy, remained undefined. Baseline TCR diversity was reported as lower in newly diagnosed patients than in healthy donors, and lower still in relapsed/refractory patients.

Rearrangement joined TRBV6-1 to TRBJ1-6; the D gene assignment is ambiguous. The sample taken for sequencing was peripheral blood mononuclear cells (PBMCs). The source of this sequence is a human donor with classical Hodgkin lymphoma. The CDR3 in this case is CASRPMGNSPLHF. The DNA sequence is TGTGCCAGCAGGCCGATGGGGAATTCACCCCTCCACTTT.